These 30 T cell receptor beta chains were sequenced from one sample in a study of human T cells and chemical hapten exposure. MiXCR, applied by TCRdb to the RACE reads, yields one record per CDR3 protein. The top ten hold more than 2.5% of the sample, which has about 98,000 distinct CDR3 sequences, 11% seen once. Time point given: pre-sensitization, week 0. The treatment denotes: therapeutic diphenylcyclopropenone sensitization with weekly scalp DPC. The specimen comprised whole blood, sampled in connection with sensitization to the hapten diphenylcyclopropenone (DPC). The source is a woman in her sixties with alopecia areata. Some clones in this sample may be carry-over from other donors' samples.

Ten or more counts support this clonotype. At one of its ends the junction is not consistent with the germline gene, which may arise from a read error. The chain carries TRBV2 and TRBJ2-7; D uncertain. This CDR3 spans 10 amino acids. Per the germline V gene, CDR1 is SNHLY and CDR2 is FYNNEI. CDR3 sequence reads: CASKEYAEDF. CDR3 in DNA: TGTGCCAGCAAGGAATACGCCGAAGACTTC. The whole variable domain, remainder taken from reference TRBV2 and TRBJ2-7, is EPEVTQTPSHQVTQMGQEVILRCVPISNHLYFYWYRQILGQKVEFLVSFYNNEISEKSEIFDDQFSVERPDGSNFTLKIRSTKLEDSAMYFCASKEYAEDFGPGTRLTVT.

Points on this clonotype: This may stem from a read error, because a much larger clone lies one nucleotide away. The chain uses TRBV7-9 and TRBJ1-2, with 9 bases identical to TRBD1. Germline V gene sequence: CDR1 SEHNR, CDR2 FQNEAQ (reference sequence). Trimming at V came to 3 bases and at J to 5 bases, leaving 7 bases not matched to a gene. CDR3 length equals 15 residues. CDR3 region: CASSFGQGYRYGYTF. The CDR3 DNA is TGTGCCAGCAGCTTCGGACAGGGGTATCGGTATGGCTACACCTTC. Full variable domain (remainder filled in from reference TRBV7-9 and TRBJ1-2): DTGVSQNPRHKITKRGQNVTFRCDPISEHNRLYWYRQTLGQGPEFLTYFQNEAQLEKSRLLSDRFSAERPKGSFSTLEIQRTEQGDSAMYLCASSFGQGYRYGYTFGSGTRLTVV.

V is TRBV5-1 and J is TRBJ2-7; D possibly corresponds to TRBD2 (5 bases). CDR1 is SGHRS, CDR2 YFSETQ, per germline. The CDR3 has 13 residues. V was cut by 0 bases and J by 10 bases, with 14 bases left in between. CDR3 in amino acids: CASSLERRNSQYF. CDR3 DNA: TGCGCCAGCAGCTTGGAGCGGCGGAACTCTCAGTACTTC. Variable domain in full (rest from reference TRBV5-1 and TRBJ2-7): KAGVTQTPRYLIKTRGQQVTLSCSPISGHRSVSWYQQTPGQGLQFLFEYFSETQRNKGNFPGRFSGRQFSNSRSEMNVSTLELGDSALYLCASSLERRNSQYFGPGTRLTVT.

In its sample, this clonotype was seen many times. The rearrangement uses TRBV29-1 and TRBJ2-7; TRBD1 or TRBD2 may be the D gene (6 bases each). The V end was cut by 7 bases, the J end by 4 bases, with 17 bases between. The CDR3 covers 13 residues. CDR1 SQVTM and CDR2 ANQGSEA come from the germline V gene. The CDR3 loop reads CSALEGGWYEQYF. The DNA of the CDR3 is TGCAGCGCCCTCGAGGGGGGCTGGTACGAGCAGTACTTC.

There are many counts of this clonotype. The genes are TRBV6-6 and TRBJ1-1; TRBD1 matches 7 bases. Looked up from germline, CDR1 is MNHNY and CDR2 is SVGAGI (reference sequence). V lost 2 bases to trimming and J lost 11 bases; unmatched junction nucleotides: 5. The CDR3 contains 12 residues. The CDR3 region is CASSYDRVLAFF. CDR3 nucleotide sequence: TGTGCCAGCAGTTACGACAGGGTTCTTGCTTTCTTT.

This clonotype was found many times. The chain couples TRBV13 to TRBJ1-3; unclear D gene. V gave up 6 bases and J gave up 0 bases, with 3 bases separating them. The CDR3 consists of 12 residues. The germline V gene encodes CDR1 PRHDT and CDR2 FYEKMQ (reference sequence). The CDR3 region is CASRLSGNTIYF. The CDR3 region has the DNA TGTGCCAGCAGGCTCTCTGGAAACACCATATATTTT.

This clonotype was recorded at least ten times. The chain carries TRBV7-9 and TRBJ1-2; D perhaps matches TRBD1 (6 bases). V dropped 6 bases and J dropped 5 bases, with 19 bases sitting between them. The length of the CDR3 is 15 residues. CDR1 SEHNR and CDR2 FQNEAQ come from the germline V gene (reference sequence). CDR3 nucleotides: TGTGCCAGCAGACCTGCGGACAGACCATTTTATGGCTACACCTTC. Protein product: CASRPADRPFYGYTF.

The chain couples TRBV20-1 to TRBJ1-4; 7 bases are a match to TRBD1. The germline CDR1 and CDR2 sequences are DFQATT and SNEGSKA (reference sequence). The CDR3 contains 15 residues. J lost 8 bases, V lost 0 bases, and 9 bases had no gene match. The CDR3 region has the DNA TGCAGTGCTAGAGACCCGACAGGGCGAGGAGAAAAACTGTTTTTT. Translated: CSARDPTGRGEKLFF.

The rearrangement uses TRBV5-1 and TRBJ1-2, with D uncertain. Germline CDR1 reads SGHRS; CDR2 reads YFSETQ. Between the trimmed V and J ends, which lost 3 bases and 13 bases, there was a span of 16 bases. The CDR3 consists of 12 residues. The CDR3 DNA reads TGCGCCAGCAGCTATAAAGAAGCGGGCGGCACCTTC. Protein product: CASSYKEAGGTF.

V gene TRBV30 combines with J gene TRBJ1-3; D may be TRBD1 (5 bases). With 0 bases removed from V and 1 base from J, the gap between germline ends came to 16 bases. Germline-derived CDR1 and CDR2 are GTSNPN and SVGIG (reference sequence). The CDR3 extends over 17 amino acids. The CDR3 bases are TGTGCCTGGAGTGTACTCCGGACAATGGCTTCTGGAAACACCATATATTTT. Protein sequence: CAWSVLRTMASGNTIYF. Drawing the rest from reference TRBV30 and TRBJ1-3, the complete variable domain is SQTIHQWPATLVQPVGSPLSLECTVEGTSNPNLYWYRQAAGRGLQLLFYSVGIGQISSEVPQNLSASRPQDRQFILSSKKLLLSDSGFYLCAWSVLRTMASGNTIYFGEGSWLTVV.

This clonotype was counted many times. The V and J genes are TRBV10-2 and TRBJ2-1; a possible D gene is TRBD1 (5 bases). V lost 2 bases to trimming and J lost 6 bases, with 11 bases between them. This CDR3 is 14 amino acids long. Germline CDR1 WSHSY, CDR2 SAAADI. In DNA form, the CDR3 reads TGCGCCAGCAGTGAGCCCGGACACGCCAATGAGCAGTTCTTC. The encoded protein is CASSEPGHANEQFF.

This clonotype was seen repeatedly, ten times or more. The V gene is TRBV6-1, the J gene TRBJ2-1; D perhaps matches TRBD1 (8 bases). This CDR3 is 16 amino acids long. CDR1 is MNHNS, CDR2 SASEGT, per germline. Trimming took off 1 base at V and 2 bases at J, with 12 bases between the two ends. In DNA, the CDR3 is TGTGCCAGCAGTGAAGGGACAGGGAGGGCCTACAATGAGCAGTTCTTC. Residues: CASSEGTGRAYNEQFF.

The chain has TRBV7-8 and TRBJ1-3, with D possibly TRBD1 on 5 matching bases. Germline V gene data show CDR1 as SGHVS and CDR2 as FQNEAQ. CDR3 length equals 20 residues. V was pared by 2 bases and J by 2 bases, with 25 bases between. This chain's CDR3 is CASSLLTVPRAGPTGNTIYF. The CDR3, as DNA: TGTGCCAGCAGCTTACTCACAGTCCCCCGCGCAGGGCCCACTGGAAACACCATATATTTT.

V gene TRBV14 combines with J gene TRBJ1-2; D gene ambiguous. The V gene's germline CDR1 is SGHDN and CDR2 FVKESK. The CDR3 runs to 14 residues. V was cut by 1 base and J by 4 bases, with 10 bases left in between. The CDR3 bases are TGTGCCAGCAGCCAAGGAGGAGCCTTCTATGGCTACACCTTC. As protein: CASSQGGAFYGYTF. Using reference TRBV14 and TRBJ1-2 for the parts outside the CDR3, the full variable domain is EAGVTQFPSHSVIEKGQTVTLRCDPISGHDNLYWYRRVMGKEIKFLLHFVKESKQDESGMPNNRFLAERTGGTYSTLKVQPAELEDSGVYFCASSQGGAFYGYTFGSGTRLTVV.

This clonotype was seen at least ten times. The chain couples TRBV11-2 to TRBJ2-5; no definite D call. V was clipped by 5 bases and J by 4 bases, with 8 bases between them. In germline, CDR1 is SGHAT, CDR2 FQNNGV. There are 12 residues in the CDR3. CDR3 sequence (DNA): TGTGCCAGCAGCACACGCGCAGAGACCCAGTACTTC. It encodes CASSTRAETQYF.

This clonotype was recorded many times. The rearrangement uses TRBV29-1 and TRBJ2-3; D is unresolved. V was trimmed by 7 bases and J by 6 bases, leaving 11 bases between them. CDR3 length: 11 residues. The germline CDR1 and CDR2 sequences are SQVTM and ANQGSEA. The CDR3 nucleotides read TGCAGCGCCTATAAAGCCGATACGCAGTATTTT. It encodes CSAYKADTQYF.

The sample holds a few counts of this clonotype. The chain has TRBV4-2 and TRBJ2-1; 8 bases agree with TRBD2. The CDR3 runs 16 residues. The junction had 4 bases not matched to a gene; V was cut back by 2 bases and J by 1 base. CDR1 LGHNA and CDR2 YNFKEQ come from the germline V gene. CDR3 protein: CASSQISGESYNEQFF. The DNA for the CDR3 is TGTGCCAGCAGCCAAATTAGCGGGGAATCCTACAATGAGCAGTTCTTC.

This clonotype was seen at least ten times. This chain uses TRBV30 with TRBJ2-3; 9 bases agree with TRBD1. V was clipped by 5 bases and J by 3 bases; unmatched bases: 0. Germline-derived CDR1 and CDR2 are GTSNPN and SVGIG (reference sequence). The CDR3 spans 12 residues. This CDR3 reads CAWGTGTDTQYF. CDR3 DNA: TGTGCCTGGGGGACAGGGACAGATACGCAGTATTTT.

This clonotype has only a few counts. The junction shows a germline mismatch at one end, possibly a read error. The V gene is TRBV18, the J gene TRBJ2-7; no clear D gene. CDR3 length: 15 amino acids. Germline assignment: CDR1 KGHSH and CDR2 LQKENI. The CDR3: CASSLLGRNSYEQYF. The CDR3 DNA reads TGTGCCAGTTCACTATTAGGGCGAAACTCCTACGAGCAGTACTTC.

The V gene is TRBV11-2, the J gene TRBJ2-2; possibly TRBD1 for D (6 bases). The CDR3 is 16 amino acids. Trimming stripped 6 bases from V and 0 bases from J, with 14 bases between. Germline values: CDR1 SGHAT, CDR2 FQNNGV. CDR3 coding DNA: TGTGCCAGCAGGCTAATGTCAGGGGCGAACACCGGGGAGCTGTTTTTT. The encoded protein is CASRLMSGANTGELFF.

This clonotype was observed many times. The rearrangement uses TRBV6-5 and TRBJ1-1, with 7 bases identical to TRBD1. The CDR3 covers 15 residues. V lost 0 bases, J lost 4 bases, and 5 bases stayed unmatched. Germline assignment: CDR1 MNHEY and CDR2 SVGAGI. The DNA for the CDR3 is TGTGCCAGCAGTTACTCGTTCAGGGGGAGCACTGAAGCTTTCTTT. Translation: CASSYSFRGSTEAFF.

In this sample, this clonotype turned up many times. The chain couples TRBV7-9 to TRBJ1-2; D is possibly TRBD1 (6 bases). This CDR3 contains 13 residues. CDR1 is SEHNR, CDR2 FQNEAQ, per germline (reference sequence). Trimming took off 6 bases at V and 8 bases at J, with 16 bases between the two ends. DNA for the CDR3: TGTGCCAGCAGTTATGACGGGGGCGGCGGCTACACCTTC. The encoded protein is CASSYDGGGGYTF.

This clonotype was observed at least ten times. The chain links TRBV3-1 to TRBJ1-4; a possible D gene is TRBD1 (6 bases). The germline V gene encodes CDR1 LGHDT and CDR2 YNNKEL (reference sequence). Trimming shortened V by 4 bases and J by 5 bases, and 17 bases separated the two germline ends. This CDR3 is built from 16 residues. The CDR3 DNA follows: TGTGCCAGCAGCCTGGGACAATTGGGGATAAATGAAAAACTGTTTTTT. Translating it yields CASSLGQLGINEKLFF.

This clonotype was seen more than once but under ten times. This chain joins TRBV3-1 and TRBJ1-2; D gene ambiguous. The germline V gene encodes CDR1 LGHDT and CDR2 YNNKEL (reference sequence). Trimming removed 3 bases at V and 3 bases at J, with 11 bases between. The CDR3 covers 14 residues. Written as DNA, the CDR3 is TGTGCCAGCAGCCAGGCCGGGAGCGACTATGGCTACACCTTC. Its translation: CASSQAGSDYGYTF.

This clonotype was seen ten or more times. The chain's CDR3 is CASRPSGTENNYGYTF. CDR3 in DNA: TGTGCCAGCAGACCCTCCGGGACAGAAAATAACTATGGCTACACCTTC. This chain joins TRBV14 and TRBJ1-2; 7 nucleotides agree with TRBD1. The germline V gene has CDR1 SGHDN and CDR2 FVKESK. The CDR3 loop spans 16 amino acids. V dropped 6 bases and J dropped 1; count of bases not matched to a gene: 11. Drawing the rest from reference TRBV14 and TRBJ1-2, the complete variable domain is EAGVTQFPSHSVIEKGQTVTLRCDPISGHDNLYWYRRVMGKEIKFLLHFVKESKQDESGMPNNRFLAERTGGTYSTLKVQPAELEDSGVYFCASRPSGTENNYGYTFGSGTRLTVV.

The chain recombines TRBV5-6 with TRBJ2-1; D is uncertain. The CDR3 spans 13 residues. V lost 4 bases and J 5 bases, leaving 10 bases between the germline ends. Germline lookup yields CDR1 SGHDT and CDR2 YYEEEE. The CDR3 region has the DNA TGTGCCAGCAGCCGGTGGGATCACAATGAGCAGTTCTTC. Residues: CASSRWDHNEQFF.

This clonotype was counted ten times or more. The J gene is TRBJ1-1, the V gene TRBV11-3; D may be TRBD1 (5 bases). V lost 2 bases and J lost 7, with 17 bases in between. From germline, CDR1 is SGHNT and CDR2 YENEEA. CDR3 size: 15 residues. CDR3 in amino acids: CASSLFGGLTVEAFF. The CDR3 DNA follows: TGTGCCAGCAGCTTATTTGGGGGATTGACAGTTGAAGCTTTCTTT.

This clonotype appeared many times. V gene TRBV29-1 combines with J gene TRBJ1-2; D may be TRBD1 (5 bases). Trimming stripped 5 bases from V and 6 bases from J, with 16 bases between. Germline loops: CDR1 SQVTM, CDR2 ANQGSEA. The CDR3 has 13 residues. The DNA of the CDR3 is TGCAGCGTTCTGTGGGGGTACGGGGATGGCTACACCTTC. This codes for CSVLWGYGDGYTF.

This clonotype was counted at least ten times. The CDR3 spells CSVRTTQETQYF. For the CDR3, the DNA is TGCAGCGTAAGGACTACCCAAGAGACCCAGTACTTC. The gene calls are TRBV29-1 and TRBJ2-5; D is possibly TRBD2 (6 bases). The V gene lost 6 bases and the J gene lost 1 base, with 9 bases spanning the gap. There are 12 residues in the CDR3. Germline CDR1 reads SQVTM; CDR2 reads ANQGSEA.

There are many counts of this clonotype. The V call is TRBV5-6, the J call TRBJ2-7; D is tentatively TRBD1 or TRBD2 (5 bases each). Trimming left V 4 bases short and J 0 bases short, with 14 bases between. This CDR3 comprises 15 residues. Germline V gives CDR1 SGHDT, CDR2 YYEEEE. The CDR3 sequence is CASSTGPGPSYEQYF. Written as DNA, the CDR3 is TGTGCCAGCAGCACGGGGCCGGGTCCCTCCTACGAGCAGTACTTC.